The rows below give T cell receptor beta chains drawn from one sample of a study of T-cell memory formation after mild COVID-19. TCRdb re-analysed the 5' RACE reads in MiXCR, keeping a single row per CDR3 protein. The sample holds 500,000 to 600,000 distinct CDR3 sequences, roughly 17% seen once. Sequencing was performed on PBMCs or a T cell subset sorted from them (not recorded which). These TCRs come from an adult woman who had mild COVID-19 (a few samples of this study predate the infection). Cell type and time point are not known. Each CDR3 is given with its conserved first and last residue. Each record gives: CDR3 length, J gene, V gene, CDR3 protein.

13 | TRBJ2-7 | TRBV20-1 | CSALDRRDYEQYF
14 | TRBJ2-7 | TRBV2 | CASTLGGLGSEQYF
14 | TRBJ1-1 | TRBV29-1 | CSAPGTPAPPEAFF
20 | TRBJ2-4 | TRBV6-5 | CASSRTRTSGRALAKNIQYF
15 | TRBJ2-1 | TRBV5-1 | CASSRERTSYNEQFF
14 | TRBJ2-3 | TRBV15 | CATSRAQSTDTQYF
17 | TRBJ2-3 | TRBV7-8 | CASSFSGGAARTDTQYF
15 | TRBJ2-3 | TRBV7-3 | CASSLTLVSTDTQYF
14 | TRBJ1-2 | TRBV25-1 | CAILGAGQDYGYTF
16 | TRBJ2-7 | TRBV5-1 | CASSQGGTSISYEQYF
15 | TRBJ1-1 | TRBV20-1 | CSARAGGGVNTEAFF
13 | TRBJ1-2 | TRBV25-1 | CASRGHPNYGYTF
13 | TRBJ1-4 | TRBV30 | CAWDRTGNEKLFF
14 | TRBJ1-2 | TRBV20-1 | CSASLGTRSYGYTF
16 | TRBJ2-1 | TRBV4-2 | CASRDRLAGHYNEQFF
14 | TRBJ2-7 | TRBV29-1 | CSVLTDRVPYEQYF
12 | TRBJ2-2 | TRBV5-4 | CASSYSPGELFF
15 | TRBJ2-3 | TRBV4-2 | CASSPLEPGTDTQYF
14 | TRBJ2-2 | TRBV6-2/TRBV6-3 | CASSTGGHVGELFF
11 | TRBJ1-1 | TRBV24-1 | CATSDYTEAFF
16 | TRBJ2-2 | TRBV3-1 | CASSQDGRGQGGELFF
14 | TRBJ2-7 | TRBV10-3 | CASGEGQGGYEQYF
14 | TRBJ1-1 | TRBV29-1 | CSCQGARMNTEAFF
15 | TRBJ1-2 | TRBV7-9 | CASSLETDREDGYTF
16 | TRBJ2-1 | TRBV5-1 | CASSLDSAFSYNEQFF
14 | TRBJ2-3 | TRBV29-1 | CSVAGTPSMGAQYF
14 | TRBJ2-3 | TRBV19 | CASSIGSGKDTQYF
15 | TRBJ1-2 | TRBV25-1 | CASSGRQGAMDGYTF
15 | TRBJ2-4 | TRBV25-1 | CASSEEWVKGDIQYF
14 | TRBJ2-7 | TRBV6-5 | CASSYTGVAYEQYF
13 | TRBJ2-1 | TRBV14 | CASSQALGTEGFF
14 | TRBJ2-7 | TRBV4-1 | CASSQATGYYEQYF
18 | TRBJ2-7 | TRBV18 | CASSSSGTSKSKVYEQYF
17 | TRBJ1-3 | TRBV7-2 | CASSDWDSSRSGNTIYF
16 | TRBJ2-5 | TRBV9 | CASSPSGGDSMGTQYF
15 | TRBJ2-7 | TRBV5-1 | CASSLSAGDAYEQYF
15 | TRBJ2-7 | TRBV5-5 | CASFRVGTGSYEQYF
15 | TRBJ2-3 | TRBV7-6 | CASSMGPAGTDTQYF
14 | TRBJ1-5 | TRBV12-3/TRBV12-4 | CASRGRGVNQPQHF
12 | TRBJ1-2 | TRBV12-3/TRBV12-4 | CASSPTERGYTF
17 | TRBJ2-1 | TRBV29-1 | CSVEFGIAGGLSNEQFF
15 | TRBJ1-5 | TRBV30 | CAWRESDRANQPQHF
16 | TRBJ2-5 | TRBV24-1 | CATSDPTLTGKETQYF
14 | TRBJ2-1 | TRBV10-3 | CAISVGGNTNEQFF
14 | TRBJ2-1 | TRBV11-2 | CASSFGTSGNEQFF
14 | TRBJ2-1 | TRBV21-1 | CASSKGELDNEQFF
15 | TRBJ2-7 | TRBV20-1 | CSARPTGTGSYEQYF
14 | TRBJ1-2 | TRBV27 | CASRPGTGNYGYTF
16 | TRBJ2-1 | TRBV7-3 | CASSFPGSPSGNEQFF
14 | TRBJ1-2 | TRBV5-1 | CASSAETASYGYTF
12 | TRBJ2-3 | TRBV7-2 | CASTPRGYTQYF
14 | TRBJ2-3 | TRBV15 | CATSRGGGEGTQYF
12 | TRBJ2-1 | TRBV27 | CASGAGHNEQFF
14 | TRBJ2-2 | TRBV4-1 | CAGRRAANTGELFF
12 | TRBJ2-1 | TRBV20-1 | CSASPQGVEQFF
16 | TRBJ2-1 | TRBV28 | CASSLSASGRGSEQFF
12 | TRBJ2-7 | TRBV4-2 | CASSQDPGLVHF